Sequencing of this T cell receptor beta chain was carried out in a study of blood T cell repertoires in COVID-19. The data were produced by immunoSEQ multiplex PCR, yet TCRdb's version contains in-frame clones alone and is incomplete. Seen here are around 130,000 clones, more than 80% observed once, and the top ten hold more than 10%. The germline V gene has CDR1 DFQATT and CDR2 SNEGSKA (reference sequence). CDR3 length: 12 amino acids. V gave up 3 bases and J gave up 6 bases; unmatched junction bases: 3. This rearrangement joins TRBV20-1 to TRBJ2-3, with TRBD1 matching over 7 bases. This sequence was found in an older woman with acute or convalescent COVID-19. Material for sequencing was peripheral blood. CDR3 region: CSASDRVDTQYF. CDR3 coding DNA: TGCAGTGCTAGTGACAGGGTGGATACGCAGTATTTT.